This is a list of T cell receptor beta chains from one sample in a study of cytomegalovirus exposure and HLA in healthy donors. Here immunoSEQ multiplex PCR was the method, and the copy in TCRdb shows in-frame clones only, minus some. The data hold 180,000 or so clones, with more than 75% observed a single time. Sequences were obtained from PBMCs. The receptors here all came from a man aged 25 to 45 in good health and CMV-seropositive. Each CDR3 is given with its conserved first and last residue. Each record gives: D gene, V gene, J gene, CDR3 protein, CDR3 DNA. D genes are given only for firm matches.

-	TRBV5-1	TRBJ2-3	CASSFSTDTQYF	TGCGCCAGCAGCTTCTCCACCGATACGCAGTATTTT
TRBD2	TRBV28	TRBJ2-7	CASSLPPIRGGLNEQYF	TGTGCCAGCAGTTTACCCCCTATCCGGGGAGGGCTCAACGAGCAGTACTTC
TRBD2	TRBV13	TRBJ2-7	CASSGTSYEQYF	TGTGCCAGCAGCGGGACTAGCTACGAGCAGTACTTC
-	TRBV7-3	TRBJ2-1	CASSFGLGGMNEQFF	TGTGCCAGCAGCTTCGGACTTGGAGGAATGAATGAGCAGTTCTTC
TRBD1	TRBV25-1	TRBJ1-2	CASSPGQGDYGYTF	TGTGCCAGCAGCCCTGGACAGGGCGACTATGGCTACACCTTC
-	TRBV6-6	TRBJ2-3	CASSYPRAIPVDTQYF	TGTGCCAGCAGTTACCCCCGGGCTATCCCGGTGGATACGCAGTATTTT
-	TRBV5-6	TRBJ1-4	CASRPGQGNEKLFF	TGTGCCAGCAGGCCGGGTCAGGGGAATGAAAAACTGTTTTTT
-	TRBV12-5	TRBJ2-7	CASGGDNSGYEQYF	TGTGCTAGTGGGGGGGACAATAGCGGCTACGAGCAGTACTTC
-	TRBV27	TRBJ2-2	CASSTTRGAGELFF	TGTGCCAGCAGCACAACGAGGGGCGCCGGGGAGCTGTTTTTT
-	TRBV5-6	TRBJ1-6	CASSFWRQFSDSPLHF	TGTGCCAGCAGCTTTTGGCGACAGTTTTCTGATTCACCCCTCCACTTT
-	TRBV7-7	TRBJ2-7	CASSPSGSSYEQYF	TGTGCCAGCAGCCCGTCAGGGAGCTCCTACGAGCAGTACTTC
TRBD2	TRBV5-1	TRBJ2-7	CASSLGLQAGPGYEQYF	TGCGCCAGCAGCTTGGGCTTACAAGCGGGGCCGGGCTACGAGCAGTACTTC
TRBD1	TRBV29-1	TRBJ2-1	CSVEGQGGRYNEQFF	TGCAGCGTTGAAGGACAGGGGGGACGTTACAATGAGCAGTTCTTC
TRBD2	TRBV6-1	TRBJ2-4	CASSDGGSGDIQYF	TGTGCCAGCAGTGACGGCGGGAGCGGTGACATTCAGTACTTC
-	TRBV13	TRBJ2-5	CASSPEGFQETQYF	TGTGCCAGCAGCCCAGAGGGATTCCAAGAGACCCAGTACTTC
-	TRBV27	TRBJ2-2	CASSWQGDTGELFF	TGTGCCAGCAGTTGGCAGGGCGACACCGGGGAGCTGTTTTTT
-	TRBV5-1	TRBJ1-6	CASSLEGSSYNSPLHF	TGCGCCAGCAGCTTGGAAGGGAGCTCCTATAATTCACCCCTCCACTTT